A single sample gave rise to the 17 T cell receptor beta chains below, sequenced in a study of cytomegalovirus exposure and HLA in healthy donors. With 60 Vbeta and 13 Jbeta primers, the PCR was carried out. TCRdb's copy holds only in-frame clones and misses some; the assay was immunoSEQ multiplex PCR. The data show over 55,000 clones, 80% seen once. Sequencing was performed on PBMCs. The source of these receptors is a male donor in good health and CMV-seronegative.

A note on this clone: The junction differs from germline at one of its ends, possibly a read error. The genes are TRBV5-4 and TRBJ2-7, with 13 bases that match TRBD2. Per the germline V gene, CDR1 is SGHNT and CDR2 is YYREEE (reference sequence). The CDR3 totals 17 residues. This CDR3 reads CASSRTSGGGGSYKQYF. CDR3 coding DNA: TGTGCCAGCAGCCGGACTAGCGGGGGAGGCGGATCCTACAAGCAGTACTTC.

The V gene is TRBV27, the J gene TRBJ2-2; 11 bases are a match to TRBD2. J lost 3 bases, V lost 5 bases, and 2 bases had no gene match. There are 15 residues in the CDR3. Germline V lookup: CDR1 MNHEY, CDR2 SMNVEV (reference sequence). In DNA form, the CDR3 reads TGTGCCAGCAGTGCTAGCGGGGGGCACACCGGGGAGCTGTTTTTT. This translates into CASSASGGHTGELFF.

The gene calls are TRBV6-6 and TRBJ2-2; D gene ambiguous. The ends were cut back, 6 bases at V and 6 bases at J, with 11 bases in the middle. This CDR3 is 13 amino acids long. Germline assignment: CDR1 MNHNY and CDR2 SVGAGI (reference sequence). CDR3 amino acids: CASSPTSAGELFF. The CDR3, as DNA: TGTGCCAGCAGCCCGACGAGCGCCGGGGAGCTGTTTTTT.

J is TRBJ2-7 and V is TRBV15, with 8 positions matching TRBD1. V dropped 5 bases and J dropped 0; count of bases not matched to a gene: 12. Germline CDR1 and CDR2: LNHNV and YYDKDF (reference sequence). This CDR3 has 17 amino acids. The CDR3 DNA reads as TGTGCCACCAGCGGCGGCGGACAGGGCCTGAGCTCCTACGAGCAGTACTTC. It yields the protein CATSGGGQGLSSYEQYF.

This clone was seen only a few times. J is TRBJ2-1 and V is TRBV19; no definite D call. The V end was cut by 1 base, the J end by 3 bases, with 7 bases between. Per the germline V gene, CDR1 is LNHDA and CDR2 is SQIVND (reference sequence). The CDR3 consists of 14 residues. CDR3 in DNA: TGTGCCAGTAGTATAGGACTCGACTACAATGAGCAGTTCTTC. Protein product: CASSIGLDYNEQFF.

A note on this clone: The junction does not match germline at one end; this may be a read error. The V gene is TRBV7-9, the J gene TRBJ2-7; D is perhaps TRBD1 (5 bases). The CDR3 totals 15 residues. CDR1 and CDR2 (germline): SEHNR, FQNEAQ (reference sequence). The CDR3: CSSSLSAVRGYEQYF. The DNA for the CDR3 is TGTTCCAGCAGCTTATCGGCGGTTAGGGGCTACGAGCAGTACTTC.

The chain has TRBV7-2 and TRBJ1-2; D remains unclear. V lost 5 bases to trimming and J lost 1 base, with 8 bases between them. Germline V CDR1 and CDR2: SGHTA, FQGNSA. The CDR3 runs to 13 residues. The CDR3 bases are TGTGCCAGCAGCATAGGACTTAACTATGGCTACACCTTC. Encoded protein: CASSIGLNYGYTF.

This chain links TRBV7-2 with TRBJ2-3; no clear D. Per the germline V gene, CDR1 is SGHTA and CDR2 is FQGNSA. This CDR3 comprises 13 residues. Trimming removed 5 bases at V and 4 bases at J, with 10 bases between. In DNA form, the CDR3 reads TGTGCCAGCAGCCCAGGCCCTCCAGATACGCAGTATTTT. Encoded protein: CASSPGPPDTQYF.

V usage is TRBV6-1 and J usage is TRBJ2-3; 8 bases match TRBD1. Germline loops: CDR1 MNHNS, CDR2 SASEGT. Trimming took 4 bases from V and 5 from J; bases not matched to a gene: 11. The CDR3 is 16 amino acids. This chain's CDR3 is CASSASPGGIIDTQYF. The CDR3 coding sequence is TGTGCCAGCAGTGCCTCGCCAGGGGGCATCATAGATACGCAGTATTTT.

This sequence joins TRBV27 and TRBJ2-5, with 9 bases fitting TRBD1. With 4 bases clipped from V and 5 bases from J, the junction kept 5 bases outside the gene matches. The CDR3 runs to 14 residues. The germline V gene has CDR1 MNHEY and CDR2 SMNVEV (reference sequence). The CDR3 sequence is CASSSTTGGETQYF. CDR3 DNA: TGTGCCAGCAGTTCCACGACAGGGGGGGAGACCCAGTACTTC.

The V and J genes are TRBV12-5 and TRBJ1-1; tentatively, D is TRBD1 (6 bases). Trimming removed 5 bases at V and 1 base at J, with 20 bases between. The CDR3 consists of 17 residues. Germline-derived CDR1 and CDR2 are LGHNT and FRNRAP. This chain's CDR3 is CASGRGRGPPPNTEAFF. For the CDR3, the DNA is TGTGCTAGTGGTCGGGGCAGGGGACCACCCCCGAACACTGAAGCTTTCTTT.

V and J are TRBV5-4 and TRBJ2-1; 10 nucleotides align to TRBD2. CDR3 size: 16 residues. Germline values: CDR1 SGHNT, CDR2 YYREEE (reference sequence). V lost 2 bases to trimming and J lost 4 bases; unmatched junction nucleotides: 6. CDR3 DNA: TGTGCCAGCAGCTTTAGCGGGGGGCGGACATACAATGAGCAGTTCTTC. It specifies CASSFSGGRTYNEQFF.

Only one count was recorded for this clone. This chain connects TRBV7-2 to TRBJ2-7; 8 bases align to TRBD2. The CDR3 spans 15 residues. The J segment lost 3 bases and the V segment lost 5 bases, leaving 9 bases of the junction unmatched. The germline V gene has CDR1 SGHTA and CDR2 FQGNSA. The CDR3: CASSQAGGLFYEQYF. The CDR3 DNA is TGTGCCAGCAGCCAGGCGGGGGGACTCTTCTACGAGCAGTACTTC. Drawing the rest from reference TRBV7-2 and TRBJ2-7, the complete variable domain is GAGVSQSPSNKVTEKGKDVELRCDPISGHTALYWYRQSLGQGLEFLIYFQGNSAPDKSGLPSDRFSAERTGGSVSTLTIQRTQQEDSAVYLCASSQAGGLFYEQYFGPGTRLTVT.

V usage is TRBV19 and J usage is TRBJ1-2, with a possible D match to TRBD1 (5 bases). Germline V lookup: CDR1 LNHDA, CDR2 SQIVND (reference sequence). V lost 4 bases and J 3 bases, leaving 9 bases between the germline ends. This CDR3 comprises 13 residues. CDR3 nucleotides: TGTGCCAGTAGTAGCGGGACCCACTATGGCTACACCTTC. This encodes CASSSGTHYGYTF. Full variable domain (remainder filled in from reference TRBV19 and TRBJ1-2): DGGITQSPKYLFRKEGQNVTLSCEQNLNHDAMYWYRQDPGQGLRLIYYSQIVNDFQKGDIAEGYSVSREKKESFPLTVTSAQKNPTAFYLCASSSGTHYGYTFGSGTRLTVV.

This clone was picked up a small number of times. The rearrangement uses TRBV19 and TRBJ2-6, with no clear D. The CDR3 is 15 residues long. V shed 6 bases and J shed 0 bases, with 9 bases lying between them. The germline V gene has CDR1 LNHDA and CDR2 SQIVND (reference sequence). In DNA form, the CDR3 reads TGTGCCAGTAGCCTATCGAGCTCTGGGGCCAACGTCCTGACTTTC. Its translation: CASSLSSSGANVLTF.

The chain recombines TRBV18 with TRBJ2-6; 8 bases map to TRBD2. The germline V gene encodes CDR1 KGHSH and CDR2 LQKENI. V gave up 3 bases and J gave up 2 bases; unmatched junction bases: 6. The CDR3 consists of 17 residues. CDR3 DNA: TGTGCCAGCTCACCTGATCGGGGGGGTCCTGGGGCCAACGTCCTGACTTTC. Amino acid sequence: CASSPDRGGPGANVLTF.

This rearrangement joins TRBV30 to TRBJ1-2; 8 nucleotides line up with TRBD1. In germline, CDR1 is GTSNPN, CDR2 SVGIG (reference sequence). The CDR3 spans 13 residues. The V gene end was trimmed by 2 bases and the J gene end by 4 bases; junction bases not matched to a gene: 3. The CDR3, as DNA: TGTGCCTGGAGTCTCACAGGGGGCTATGGCTACACCTTC. Its translation: CAWSLTGGYGYTF. The entire variable domain, with the rest obtained from reference TRBV30 and TRBJ1-2, is as follows: SQTIHQWPATLVQPVGSPLSLECTVEGTSNPNLYWYRQAAGRGLQLLFYSVGIGQISSEVPQNLSASRPQDRQFILSSKKLLLSDSGFYLCAWSLTGGYGYTFGSGTRLTVV.